One TCR beta chain is described in this entry. Authors' data handling: For nucleated cells, counts were estimated from reference gene primer amplification. Method: immunoSEQ multiplex PCR; TCRdb's copy keeps in-frame clones and lacks some. D and trimming were read from the DNA, whereas the V and J calls and clone size are those reported in that table. The data contain about 80,000 clones, 88% of them singletons. The record originates from a study of blood T cell repertoires in COVID-19. Study context: From the United States, Italy and Spain came samples of acute and convalescent COVID-19. PBMCs, B-cell-depleted T cells, or T cells were the source of the cDNA or gDNA that made up the material.

This receptor was obtained from a man in his sixties or seventies with acute or convalescent COVID-19. The specimen was peripheral blood.

Written as DNA, the CDR3 is TGTGCCATCAGTGAGTCGGGGGGGGCTAATGAAAAACTGTTTTTT. Protein: CAISESGGANEKLFF. The chain is built from TRBV10-3 and TRBJ1-4; the D gene is possibly TRBD1 (5 bases). Trimming left V 0 bases short and J 3 bases short, with 8 bases between. The CDR3 runs to 15 residues. The germline gives CDR1 ENHRY, CDR2 SYGVKD.